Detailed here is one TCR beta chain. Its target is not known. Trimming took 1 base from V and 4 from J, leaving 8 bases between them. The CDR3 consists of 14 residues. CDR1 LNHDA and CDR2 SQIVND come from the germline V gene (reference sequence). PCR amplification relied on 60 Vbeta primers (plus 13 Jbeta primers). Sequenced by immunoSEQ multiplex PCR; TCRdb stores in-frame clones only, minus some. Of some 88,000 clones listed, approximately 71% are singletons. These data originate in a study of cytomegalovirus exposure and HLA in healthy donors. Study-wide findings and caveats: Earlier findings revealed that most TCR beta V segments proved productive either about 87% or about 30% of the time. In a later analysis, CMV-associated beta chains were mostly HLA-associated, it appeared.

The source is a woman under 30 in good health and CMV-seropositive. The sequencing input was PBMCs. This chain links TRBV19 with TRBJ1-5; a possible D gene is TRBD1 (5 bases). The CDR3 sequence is CASSIVGGNQPQHF. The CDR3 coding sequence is TGTGCCAGTAGTATAGTCGGGGGTAATCAGCCCCAGCATTTT.